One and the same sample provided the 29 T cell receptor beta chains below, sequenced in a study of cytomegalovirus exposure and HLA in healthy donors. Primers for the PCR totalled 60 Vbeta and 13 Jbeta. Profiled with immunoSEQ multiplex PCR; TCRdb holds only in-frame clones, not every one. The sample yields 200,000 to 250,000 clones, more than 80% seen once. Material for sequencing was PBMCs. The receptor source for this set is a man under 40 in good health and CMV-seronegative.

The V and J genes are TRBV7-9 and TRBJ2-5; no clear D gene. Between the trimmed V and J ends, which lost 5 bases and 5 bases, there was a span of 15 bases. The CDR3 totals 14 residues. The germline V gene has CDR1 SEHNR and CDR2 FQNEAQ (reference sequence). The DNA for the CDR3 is TGTGCCAGCAGCGTCCACGGTGACGGGGAGACCCAGTACTTC. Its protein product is CASSVHGDGETQYF.

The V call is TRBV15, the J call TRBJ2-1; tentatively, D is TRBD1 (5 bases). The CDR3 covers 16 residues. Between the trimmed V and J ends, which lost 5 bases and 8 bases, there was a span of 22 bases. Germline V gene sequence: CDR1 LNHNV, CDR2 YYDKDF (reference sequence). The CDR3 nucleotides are TGTGCCACCAGCGCACGAAGCCGGGCGACAGAAGATGAGCAGTTCTTC. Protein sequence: CATSARSRATEDEQFF.

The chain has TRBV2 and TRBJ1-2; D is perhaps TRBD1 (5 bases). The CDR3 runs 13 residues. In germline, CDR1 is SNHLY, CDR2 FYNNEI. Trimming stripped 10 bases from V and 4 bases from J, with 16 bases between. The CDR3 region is CAIGTGGIYGYTF. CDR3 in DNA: TGTGCCATCGGGACGGGAGGAATCTATGGCTACACCTTC.

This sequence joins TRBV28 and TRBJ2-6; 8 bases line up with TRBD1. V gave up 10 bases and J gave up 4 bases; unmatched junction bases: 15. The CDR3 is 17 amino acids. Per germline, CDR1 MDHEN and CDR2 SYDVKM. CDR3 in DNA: TGTGCCACTCGCGGGCCTTGGACAGGGCTCGGGGCCAACGTCCTGACTTTC. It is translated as CATRGPWTGLGANVLTF.

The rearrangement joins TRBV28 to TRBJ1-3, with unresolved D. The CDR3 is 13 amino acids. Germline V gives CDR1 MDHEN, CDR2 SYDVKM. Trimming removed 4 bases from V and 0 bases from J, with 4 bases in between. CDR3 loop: CASSSYSGNTIYF. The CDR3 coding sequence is TGTGCCAGCAGTTCCTACTCTGGAAACACCATATATTTT.

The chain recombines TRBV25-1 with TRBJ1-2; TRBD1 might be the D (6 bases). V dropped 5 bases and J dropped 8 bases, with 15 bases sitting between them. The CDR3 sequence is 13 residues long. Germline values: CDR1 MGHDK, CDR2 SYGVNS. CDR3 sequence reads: CASSIGGSDGYTF. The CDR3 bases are TGTGCCAGCAGTATAGGGGGTTCTGACGGCTACACCTTC.

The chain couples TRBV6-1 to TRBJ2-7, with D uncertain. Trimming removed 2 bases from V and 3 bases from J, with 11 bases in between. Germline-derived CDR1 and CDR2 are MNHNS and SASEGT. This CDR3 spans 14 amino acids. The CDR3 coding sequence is TGTGCCAGCAGTGAAAGACAAGGTTTCTACGAGCAGTACTTC. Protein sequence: CASSERQGFYEQYF.

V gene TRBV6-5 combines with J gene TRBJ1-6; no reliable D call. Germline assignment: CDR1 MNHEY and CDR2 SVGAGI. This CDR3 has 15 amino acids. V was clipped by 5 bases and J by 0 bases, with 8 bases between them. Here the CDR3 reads CASSPSSSYNSPLHF. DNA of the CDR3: TGTGCCAGCAGTCCCTCGAGCTCCTATAATTCACCCCTCCACTTT.

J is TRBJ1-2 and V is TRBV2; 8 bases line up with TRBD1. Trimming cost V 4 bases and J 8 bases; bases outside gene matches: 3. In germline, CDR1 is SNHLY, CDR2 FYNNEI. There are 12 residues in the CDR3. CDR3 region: CASSARGLGYTF. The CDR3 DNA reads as TGTGCCAGCAGTGCCAGGGGGCTAGGCTACACCTTC.

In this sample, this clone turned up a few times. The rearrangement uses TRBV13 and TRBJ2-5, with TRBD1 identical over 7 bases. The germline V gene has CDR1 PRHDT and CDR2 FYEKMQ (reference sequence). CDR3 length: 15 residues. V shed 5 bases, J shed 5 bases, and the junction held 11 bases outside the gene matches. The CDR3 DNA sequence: TGTGCCAGCAGCCCATCAACAGGGGCGATTGAGACCCAGTACTTC. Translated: CASSPSTGAIETQYF.

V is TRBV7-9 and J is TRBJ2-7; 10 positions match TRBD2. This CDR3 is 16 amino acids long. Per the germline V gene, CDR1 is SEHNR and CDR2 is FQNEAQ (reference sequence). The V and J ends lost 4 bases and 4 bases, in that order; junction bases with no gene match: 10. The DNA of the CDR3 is TGTGCCAGCAGCTGGGGGGGGGCTAGCGGGGGTTACGAGCAGTACTTC. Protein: CASSWGGASGGYEQYF.

CDR3 residues: CASSLYQTTGEETQYF. The CDR3 nucleotides read TGTGCCAGCAGTTTATATCAAACGACAGGGGAAGAGACCCAGTACTTC. The rearrangement links TRBV28 to TRBJ2-5, with TRBD1 matching over 8 bases. CDR1 and CDR2 from the germline V gene are MDHEN and SYDVKM. The trim removed 1 base at V and 3 bases at J, leaving 7 bases unmatched. The CDR3 spans 16 residues.

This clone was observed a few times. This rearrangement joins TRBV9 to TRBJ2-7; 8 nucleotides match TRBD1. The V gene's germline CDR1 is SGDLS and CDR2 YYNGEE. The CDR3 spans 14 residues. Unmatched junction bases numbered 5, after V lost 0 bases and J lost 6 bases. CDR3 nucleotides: TGTGCCAGCAGCGTAGGACGACAGGGGTTCGAGCAGTACTTC. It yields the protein CASSVGRQGFEQYF.

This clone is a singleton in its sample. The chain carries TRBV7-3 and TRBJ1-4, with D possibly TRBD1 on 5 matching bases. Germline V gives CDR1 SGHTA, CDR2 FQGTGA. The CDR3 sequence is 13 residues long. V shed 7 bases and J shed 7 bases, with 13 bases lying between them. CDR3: CASKWEGCEKLFF. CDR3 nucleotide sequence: TGTGCCAGCAAATGGGAGGGGTGTGAAAAACTGTTTTTT.

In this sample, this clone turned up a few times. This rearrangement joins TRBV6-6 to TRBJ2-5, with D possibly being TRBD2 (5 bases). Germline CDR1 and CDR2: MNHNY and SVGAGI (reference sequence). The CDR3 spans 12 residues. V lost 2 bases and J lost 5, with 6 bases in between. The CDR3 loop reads CASSYTGETQYF. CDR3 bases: TGTGCCAGCAGTTACACGGGGGAGACCCAGTACTTC.

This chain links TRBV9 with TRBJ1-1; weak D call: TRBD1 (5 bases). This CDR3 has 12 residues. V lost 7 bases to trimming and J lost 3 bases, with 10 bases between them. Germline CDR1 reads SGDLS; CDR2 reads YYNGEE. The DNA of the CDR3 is TGTGCCAGCGGCAGGGCGGACACTGAAGCTTTCTTT. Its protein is CASGRADTEAFF.

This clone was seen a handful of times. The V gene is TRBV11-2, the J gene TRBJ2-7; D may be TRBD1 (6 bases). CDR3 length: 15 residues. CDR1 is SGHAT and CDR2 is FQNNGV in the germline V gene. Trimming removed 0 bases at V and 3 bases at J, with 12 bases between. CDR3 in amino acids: CASSLERDMSYEQYF. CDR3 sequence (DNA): TGTGCCAGCAGCTTAGAAAGGGACATGAGCTACGAGCAGTACTTC.

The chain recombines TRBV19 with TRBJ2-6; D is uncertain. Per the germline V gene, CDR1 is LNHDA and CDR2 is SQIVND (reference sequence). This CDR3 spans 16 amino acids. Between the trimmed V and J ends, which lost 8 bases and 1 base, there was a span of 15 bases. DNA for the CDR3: TGTGCCAGTGGCCACCCAATTGTATCTGGGGCCAACGTCCTGACTTTC. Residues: CASGHPIVSGANVLTF. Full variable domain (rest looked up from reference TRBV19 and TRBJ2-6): DGGITQSPKYLFRKEGQNVTLSCEQNLNHDAMYWYRQDPGQGLRLIYYSQIVNDFQKGDIAEGYSVSREKKESFPLTVTSAQKNPTAFYLCASGHPIVSGANVLTFGAGSRLTVL.

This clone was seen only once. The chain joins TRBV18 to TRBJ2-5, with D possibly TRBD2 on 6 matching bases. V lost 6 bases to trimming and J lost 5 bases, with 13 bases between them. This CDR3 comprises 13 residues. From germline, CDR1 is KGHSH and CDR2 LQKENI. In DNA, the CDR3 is TGTGCCAGCTCCCAGGGACTCGGTGAGACCCAGTACTTC. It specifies CASSQGLGETQYF.

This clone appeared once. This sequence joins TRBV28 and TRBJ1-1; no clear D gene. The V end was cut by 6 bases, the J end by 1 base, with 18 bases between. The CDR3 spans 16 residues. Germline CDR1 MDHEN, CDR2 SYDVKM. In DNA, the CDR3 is TGTGCCAGCAGGGGCATCGACACCCCTACGAACACTGAAGCTTTCTTT. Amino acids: CASRGIDTPTNTEAFF. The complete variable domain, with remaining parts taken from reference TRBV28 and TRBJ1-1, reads DVKVTQSSRYLVKRTGEKVFLECVQDMDHENMFWYRQDPGLGLRLIYFSYDVKMKEKGDIPEGYSVSREKKERFSLILESASTNQTSMYLCASRGIDTPTNTEAFFGQGTRLTVV.

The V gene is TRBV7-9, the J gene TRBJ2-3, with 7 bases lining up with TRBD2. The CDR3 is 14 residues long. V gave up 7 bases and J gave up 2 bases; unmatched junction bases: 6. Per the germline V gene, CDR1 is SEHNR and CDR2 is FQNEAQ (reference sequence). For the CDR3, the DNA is TGTGCCAGCACCGAGACTAGCTCCACAGATACGCAGTATTTT. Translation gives CASTETSSTDTQYF.

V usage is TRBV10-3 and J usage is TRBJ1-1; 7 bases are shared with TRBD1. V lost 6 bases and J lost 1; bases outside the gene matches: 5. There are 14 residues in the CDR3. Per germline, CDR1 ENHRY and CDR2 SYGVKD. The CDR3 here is CAIRGDSSNTEAFF. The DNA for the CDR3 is TGTGCCATCAGGGGGGACAGTTCGAACACTGAAGCTTTCTTT.

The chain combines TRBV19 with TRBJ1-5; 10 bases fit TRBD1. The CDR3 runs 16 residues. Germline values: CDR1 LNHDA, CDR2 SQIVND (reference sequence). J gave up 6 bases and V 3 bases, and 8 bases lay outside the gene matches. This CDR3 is CASSMIGTGAGQPQHF. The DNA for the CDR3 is TGTGCCAGTAGTATGATTGGGACAGGGGCGGGTCAGCCCCAGCATTTT.

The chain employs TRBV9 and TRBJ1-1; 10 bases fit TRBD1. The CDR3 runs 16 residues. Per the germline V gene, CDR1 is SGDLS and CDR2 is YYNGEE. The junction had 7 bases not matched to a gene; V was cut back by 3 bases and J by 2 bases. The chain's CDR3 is CASSAGTGAFNTEAFF. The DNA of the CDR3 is TGTGCCAGCAGCGCCGGGACAGGGGCCTTTAACACTGAAGCTTTCTTT.

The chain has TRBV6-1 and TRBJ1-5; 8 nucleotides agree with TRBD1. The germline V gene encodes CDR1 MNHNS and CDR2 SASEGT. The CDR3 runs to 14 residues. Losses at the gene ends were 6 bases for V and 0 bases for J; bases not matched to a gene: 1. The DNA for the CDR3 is TGTGCCAGCAGGGGACAGGTTAGCAATCAGCCCCAGCATTTT. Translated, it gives CASRGQVSNQPQHF.

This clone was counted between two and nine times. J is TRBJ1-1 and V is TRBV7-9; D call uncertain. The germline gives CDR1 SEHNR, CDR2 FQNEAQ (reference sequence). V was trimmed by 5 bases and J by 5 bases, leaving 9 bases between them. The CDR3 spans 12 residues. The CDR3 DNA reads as TGTGCCAGCAGCCGAATGAGGACTGAAGCTTTCTTT. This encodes CASSRMRTEAFF.

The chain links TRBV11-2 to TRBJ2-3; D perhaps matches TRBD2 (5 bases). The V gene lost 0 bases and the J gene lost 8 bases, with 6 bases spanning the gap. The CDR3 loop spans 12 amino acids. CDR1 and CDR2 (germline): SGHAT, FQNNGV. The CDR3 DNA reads TGTGCCAGCAGCTTAGAGGGAGCTACGCAGTATTTT. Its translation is CASSLEGATQYF.

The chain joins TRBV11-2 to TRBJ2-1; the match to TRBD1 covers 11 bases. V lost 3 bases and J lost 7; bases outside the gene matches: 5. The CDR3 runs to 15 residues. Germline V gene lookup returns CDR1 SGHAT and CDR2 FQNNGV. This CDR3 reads CASSFGQGARNEQFF. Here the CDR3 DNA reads TGTGCCAGCAGCTTCGGACAGGGGGCGCGGAATGAGCAGTTCTTC.

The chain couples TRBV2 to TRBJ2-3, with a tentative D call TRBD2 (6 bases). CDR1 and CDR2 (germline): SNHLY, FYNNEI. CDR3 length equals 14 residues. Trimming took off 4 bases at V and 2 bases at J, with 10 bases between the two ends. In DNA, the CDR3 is TGTGCCAGCAGTGGGGCTAGCGTCACAGATACGCAGTATTTT. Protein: CASSGASVTDTQYF.